Listed below are T cell receptor beta chains from one sample, sequenced in a study of blood T cell repertoires in COVID-19. Profiling relied on immunoSEQ multiplex PCR, and the TCRdb table lists in-frame clones only, not all of them. The repertoire holds about 310,000 clones, with about nine tenths as singletons. Source material: peripheral blood. The receptors originated from a man aged 45-60 years with active or convalescent COVID-19. CDR3s include the opening cysteine and the closing phenylalanine or tryptophan. The order of the fields is J gene, clone size, D gene, V gene, CDR3 protein, CDR3 DNA. A D gene is named only where the DNA matches it firmly. Some rows mark clone size as missing; the rest say once, few, many or name a class of expanded clone.

TRBJ1-1,once,-,TRBV4-1,CASSQDKQGTEAFF,TGCGCCAGCAGCCAAGATAAACAGGGTACTGAAGCTTTCTTT
TRBJ1-1,-,TRBD1,TRBV9,CASSVGTGEFPEAFF,TGTGCCAGCAGCGTAGGGACAGGGGAATTCCCTGAAGCTTTCTTT
TRBJ1-1,-,TRBD1,TRBV30,CAWTYLTGETEAFF,TGTGCCTGGACCTATCTAACAGGGGAGACTGAAGCTTTCTTT
TRBJ2-2,once,TRBD1,TRBV28,CASSGQGANTGELFF,TGTGCCAGCAGTGGACAGGGTGCGAACACCGGGGAGCTGTTTTTT
TRBJ2-2,-,-,TRBV7-7,CASSLHSQGTGELFF,TGTGCCAGCAGCTTACATTCACAGGGTACCGGGGAGCTGTTTTTT
TRBJ2-1,-,-,TRBV11-3,CASSLDGSAYNEQFF,TGTGCCAGCAGCTTAGACGGGAGTGCCTACAATGAGCAGTTCTTC
TRBJ1-2,few,TRBD1,TRBV6-5,CASTKERGRGYGYTF,TGTGCCAGCACCAAGGAGAGGGGGCGCGGGTATGGCTACACCTTC
TRBJ2-1,-,TRBD2,TRBV6-1,CASSGLLAESYNEQFF,TGTGCCAGCAGTGGCCTACTAGCGGAATCCTACAATGAGCAGTTCTTC
TRBJ1-1,once,-,TRBV2,CASSGRVINTEAFF,TGTGCCAGCAGTGGCCGAGTAATAAACACTGAAGCTTTCTTT
TRBJ1-2,-,-,TRBV29-1,CSVGTTYGYTF,TGCAGCGTTGGGACAACCTATGGCTACACCTTC
TRBJ1-1,-,-,TRBV7-9,CASSLISDTEAFF,TGTGCCAGCAGCTTAATAAGCGACACTGAAGCTTTCTTT
TRBJ2-3,-,TRBD1,TRBV30,CAWRRRVRGRTSSTDTQYF,TGTGCCTGGAGGCGGCGGGTGAGGGGGCGAACTTCTAGCACAGATACGCAGTATTTT
TRBJ1-6,once,TRBD1,TRBV5-4,CASSFRQGNSPLHF,TGTGCCAGCAGCTTTCGACAGGGGAATTCACCCCTCCACTTT
TRBJ1-1,-,TRBD1,TRBV5-5,CASSLSPGQKNTEAFF,TGTGCCAGCAGCTTGTCTCCGGGACAGAAGAACACTGAAGCTTTCTTT
TRBJ1-5,-,TRBD1,TRBV6-6,CASSLQGNNQPQHF,TGTGCCAGCAGCTTACAGGGGAACAATCAGCCCCAGCATTTT
TRBJ2-2,few,TRBD2,TRBV7-9,CASSRGTSISGELFF,TGTGCCAGCAGCCGCGGGACTAGCATATCCGGGGAGCTGTTTTTT
TRBJ1-2,-,-,TRBV2,CASRGGATYGYTF,TGTGCCAGCAGGGGGGGGGCGACCTATGGCTACACCTTC
TRBJ1-1,-,-,TRBV19,CASIGATNTEAFF,TGTGCCAGTATTGGGGCAACGAACACTGAAGCTTTCTTT
TRBJ1-2,-,-,TRBV6-5,CASSSGQPRLGRGYTF,TGTGCCAGCAGTTCAGGACAGCCCCGTCTGGGTAGGGGCTACACCTTC
TRBJ2-3,-,-,TRBV21-1,CASSPDTPGTDTQYF,TGTGCCAGCAGCCCTGACACCCCTGGCACAGATACGCAGTATTTT
TRBJ2-1,once,TRBD1,TRBV24-1,CATSDSGQFSYNEQFF,TGTGCCACCAGTGATTCGGGACAGTTTTCCTACAATGAGCAGTTCTTC
TRBJ1-6,-,TRBD1,TRBV29-1,CSVSEAGGNSPLHF,TGCAGCGTCAGTGAGGCAGGGGGAAATTCACCCCTCCACTTT
TRBJ1-1,once,TRBD1,TRBV7-2,CASSFAQGAGTEAFF,TGTGCCAGCAGCTTCGCCCAGGGGGCTGGCACTGAAGCTTTCTTT
TRBJ2-7,-,-,TRBV7-9,CASTQTRYEQYF,TGTGCCAGCACTCAAACTAGATACGAGCAGTACTTC
TRBJ1-5,-,-,TRBV6-2/TRBV6-3,CASSYGTSRNQPQHF,TGTGCCAGCAGTTACGGCACCTCACGCAATCAGCCCCAGCATTTT
TRBJ1-2,once,TRBD1,TRBV5-1,CASSLAVTGGYGYTF,TGCGCCAGCAGCTTGGCGGTGACAGGGGGCTATGGCTACACCTTC
TRBJ1-2,-,-,TRBV7-9,CASSLNLWGLGLANYGYTF,TGTGCCAGCAGCTTAAATTTATGGGGCCTTGGATTAGCTAACTATGGCTACACCTTC
TRBJ2-6,few,-,TRBV10-3,CAIKAGLLSPTGANVLTF,TGTGCCATCAAGGCGGGACTCCTCAGCCCGACTGGGGCCAACGTCCTGACTTTC
TRBJ2-1,-,TRBD2,TRBV19,CASSRLAGPNEQFF,TGTGCCAGTAGTCGACTAGCGGGGCCCAATGAGCAGTTCTTC
TRBJ1-6,-,TRBD1,TRBV6-5,CASSYRTGEPNSPLHF,TGTGCCAGCAGTTACAGGACAGGGGAACCGAATTCACCCCTCCACTTT
TRBJ2-5,-,TRBD1,TRBV5-6,CASSSQGAPRETQYF,TGTGCCAGCAGCTCACAGGGGGCGCCCCGGGAGACCCAGTACTTC
TRBJ2-3,-,TRBD1,TRBV5-1,CASSSGQGLTDTQYF,TGCGCCAGCAGCTCCGGACAGGGGCTCACAGATACGCAGTATTTT
TRBJ1-2,-,TRBD1,TRBV18,CASSPDTGQGYGYTF,TGTGCCAGCTCACCCGATACGGGACAGGGCTATGGCTACACCTTC
TRBJ2-5,-,TRBD2,TRBV3-1/TRBV3-2,CASLSSGETQYF,TGTGCCAGTTTGAGTAGCGGGGAGACCCAGTACTTC
TRBJ1-2,-,TRBD1,TRBV3-1/TRBV3-2,CASSQQGAVYGYTF,TGTGCCAGCAGCCAACAGGGGGCAGTCTATGGCTACACCTTC
TRBJ2-5,-,-,TRBV7-9,CASSLTEYWETQYF,TGTGCCAGCAGCTTAACGGAGTATTGGGAGACCCAGTACTTC
TRBJ1-1,-,TRBD1,TRBV7-3,CASSKTGTDTEAFF,TGTGCCAGCAGCAAGACAGGGACTGACACTGAAGCTTTCTTT